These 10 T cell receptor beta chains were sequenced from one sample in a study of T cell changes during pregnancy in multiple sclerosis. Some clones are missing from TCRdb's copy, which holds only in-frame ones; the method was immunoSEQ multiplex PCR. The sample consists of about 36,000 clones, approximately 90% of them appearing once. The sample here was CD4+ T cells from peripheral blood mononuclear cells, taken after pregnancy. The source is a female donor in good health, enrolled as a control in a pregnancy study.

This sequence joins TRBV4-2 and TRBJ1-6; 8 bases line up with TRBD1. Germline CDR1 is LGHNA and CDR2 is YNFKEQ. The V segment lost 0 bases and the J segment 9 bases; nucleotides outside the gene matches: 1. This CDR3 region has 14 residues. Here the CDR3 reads CASSQEGQASPLHF. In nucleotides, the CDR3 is TGTGCCAGCAGCCAAGAGGGACAGGCTTCACCCCTCCACTTT.

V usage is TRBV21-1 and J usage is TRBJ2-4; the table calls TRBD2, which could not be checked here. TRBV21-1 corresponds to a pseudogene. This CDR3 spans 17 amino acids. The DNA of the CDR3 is TGTGCCAGCAGCAATTTCCGTTTGCGACTAGCCAAAAACATTCAGTACTTC. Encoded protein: CASSNFRLRLAKNIQYF.

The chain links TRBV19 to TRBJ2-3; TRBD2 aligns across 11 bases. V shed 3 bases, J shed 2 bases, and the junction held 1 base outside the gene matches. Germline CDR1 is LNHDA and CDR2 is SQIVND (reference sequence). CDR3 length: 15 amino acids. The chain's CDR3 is CASSMTSGNTDTQYF. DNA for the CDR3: TGTGCCAGTAGTATGACTAGCGGGAACACAGATACGCAGTATTTT.

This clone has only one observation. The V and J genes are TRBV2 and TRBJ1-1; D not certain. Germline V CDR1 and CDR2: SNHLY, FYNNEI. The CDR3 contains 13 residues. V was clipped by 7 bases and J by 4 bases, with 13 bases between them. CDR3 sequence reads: CASNKDLVTEAFF. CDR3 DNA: TGTGCCAGCAACAAGGACTTGGTCACTGAAGCTTTCTTT.

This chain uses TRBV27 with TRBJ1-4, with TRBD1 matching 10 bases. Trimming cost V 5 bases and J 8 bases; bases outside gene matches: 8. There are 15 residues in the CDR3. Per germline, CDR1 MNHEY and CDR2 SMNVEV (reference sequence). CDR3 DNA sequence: TGTGCCAGCAGTACGACCGGGACAGGGGTGGAAAAACTGTTTTTT. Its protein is CASSTTGTGVEKLFF.

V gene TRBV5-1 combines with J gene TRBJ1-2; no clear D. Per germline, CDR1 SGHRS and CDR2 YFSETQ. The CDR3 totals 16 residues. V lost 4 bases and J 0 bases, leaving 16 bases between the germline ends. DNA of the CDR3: TGCGCCAGCAGCGGGGAATCGGGAGTAGCTAACTATGGCTACACCTTC. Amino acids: CASSGESGVANYGYTF.

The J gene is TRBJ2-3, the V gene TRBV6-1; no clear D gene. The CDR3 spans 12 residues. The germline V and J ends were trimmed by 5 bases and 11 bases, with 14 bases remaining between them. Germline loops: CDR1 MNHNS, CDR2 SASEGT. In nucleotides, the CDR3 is TGTGCCAGCAGTCTCAACGCGAGGAAGCAGTATTTT. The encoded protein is CASSLNARKQYF.

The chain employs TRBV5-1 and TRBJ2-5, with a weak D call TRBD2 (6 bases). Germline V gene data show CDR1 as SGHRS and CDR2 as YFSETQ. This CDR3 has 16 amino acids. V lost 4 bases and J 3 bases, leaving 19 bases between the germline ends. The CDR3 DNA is TGCGCCAGCAGCGTCCTACTAGCCGGAGGGAAAGAGACCCAGTACTTC. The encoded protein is CASSVLLAGGKETQYF.

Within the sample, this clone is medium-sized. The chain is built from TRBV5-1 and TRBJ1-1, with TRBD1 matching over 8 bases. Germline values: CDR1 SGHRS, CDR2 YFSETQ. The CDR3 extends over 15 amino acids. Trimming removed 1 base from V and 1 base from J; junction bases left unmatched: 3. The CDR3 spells CASSLRGQGNTEAFF. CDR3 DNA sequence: TGCGCCAGCAGCTTGCGCGGACAGGGGAACACTGAAGCTTTCTTT.

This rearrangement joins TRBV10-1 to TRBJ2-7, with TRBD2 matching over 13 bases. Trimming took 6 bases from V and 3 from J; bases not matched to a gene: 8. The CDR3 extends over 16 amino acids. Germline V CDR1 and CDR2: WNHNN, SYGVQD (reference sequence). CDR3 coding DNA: TGCGCCAGCAGCTCCTTAGGACTAGCGGGGGTCTACGAGCAGTACTTC. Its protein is CASSSLGLAGVYEQYF.